The present T cell receptor (beta chain) was sequenced within a study of blood T cell repertoires in COVID-19. Profiled with immunoSEQ multiplex PCR; TCRdb holds only in-frame clones, not every one. The data hold 200,000 to 250,000 clones, with 65% to 85% observed a single time. V lost 5 bases and J lost 4; bases outside the gene matches: 7. Germline V CDR1 and CDR2: SQVTM, ANQGSEA. The CDR3 sequence is 14 residues long. The gene calls are TRBV29-1 and TRBJ1-2; 10 bases line up with TRBD1. The sequence was collected from a woman in her forties who had recovered from COVID-19. Sample: PBMCs or T cells enriched from blood (not recorded which). The CDR3 nucleotides read TGCAGCGTTACACCTTGGGACAGGGGCTATGGCTACACCTTC. The encoded protein is CSVTPWDRGYGYTF.